This TCR beta chain came from a study of Graves' ophthalmopathy and Graves' hyperthyroidism. General study results and limits: Most expanded thyroid clonotypes above 0.001 frequency also appeared in blood. It was with about 71% sensitivity and approximately 72% specificity that the model predicted ophthalmopathy progression.

Amplified material comprised TCR beta CDR3 regions derived from RNA transcripts. After a first-round RT-PCR with HTBI primers, a second-round multiplex PCR was run. One entry per CDR3 protein, called by TCRdb with MiXCR from the multiplex PCR reads. The repertoire includes about 410,000 distinct CDR3 sequences, about a sixth of them detected once, and more than 1.5% sits in the top ten. The table lists this clonotype with many counts. Its specificity is not known. V shed 5 bases, J shed 5 bases, and the junction held 7 bases outside the gene matches. The CDR3 is 15 residues long. Germline values: CDR1 SEHNR, CDR2 FQNEAQ (reference sequence). Orbital computed tomography and thyroid ultrasound, along with TRAb, serum thyroxine and clinical symptoms, underpinned diagnosis.

The gene calls are TRBV7-9 and TRBJ2-5; 11 bases line up with TRBD2. The sequenced sample was peripheral blood. This TCR was sampled from a woman younger than 35 with Graves' ophthalmopathy. The CDR3 nucleotides are TGTGCCAGCAGCCAAACTAGCGGGAGAGCTGAGACCCAGTACTTC. As protein: CASSQTSGRAETQYF.